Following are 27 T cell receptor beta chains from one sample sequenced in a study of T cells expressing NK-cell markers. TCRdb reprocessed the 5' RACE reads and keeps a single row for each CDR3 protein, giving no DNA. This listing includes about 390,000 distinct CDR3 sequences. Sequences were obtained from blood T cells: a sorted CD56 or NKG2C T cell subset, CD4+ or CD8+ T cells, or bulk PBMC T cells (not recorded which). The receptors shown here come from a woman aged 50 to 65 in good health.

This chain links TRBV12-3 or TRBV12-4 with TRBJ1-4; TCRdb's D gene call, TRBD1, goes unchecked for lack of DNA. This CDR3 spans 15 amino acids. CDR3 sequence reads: CASSWIGGTNEKLFF.

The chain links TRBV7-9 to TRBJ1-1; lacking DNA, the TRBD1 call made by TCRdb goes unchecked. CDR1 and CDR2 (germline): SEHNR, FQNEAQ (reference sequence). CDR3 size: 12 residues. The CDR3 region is CASSLFQGEAFF. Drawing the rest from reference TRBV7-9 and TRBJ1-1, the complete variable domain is DTGVSQNPRHKITKRGQNVTFRCDPISEHNRLYWYRQTLGQGPEFLTYFQNEAQLEKSRLLSDRFSAERPKGSFSTLEIQRTEQGDSAMYLCASSLFQGEAFFGQGTRLTVV.

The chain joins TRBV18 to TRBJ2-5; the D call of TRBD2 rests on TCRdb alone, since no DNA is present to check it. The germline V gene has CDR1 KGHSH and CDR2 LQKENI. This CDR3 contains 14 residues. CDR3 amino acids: CASSSGRAEETQYF.

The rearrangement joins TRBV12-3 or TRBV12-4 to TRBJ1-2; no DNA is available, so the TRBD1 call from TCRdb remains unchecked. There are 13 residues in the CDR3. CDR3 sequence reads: CASSRQGIYGYTF.

CDR3 sequence reads: CASSPQQPGLAWTDTQYF. The chain recombines TRBV27 with TRBJ2-3; TCRdb reports TRBD2, a call that lacks DNA to check it against. Per germline, CDR1 MNHEY and CDR2 SMNVEV (reference sequence). The CDR3 is 18 residues long.

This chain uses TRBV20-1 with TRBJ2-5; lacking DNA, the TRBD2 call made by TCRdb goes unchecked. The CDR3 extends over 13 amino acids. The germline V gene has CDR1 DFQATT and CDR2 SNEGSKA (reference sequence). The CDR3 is CSASQRDRETQYF.

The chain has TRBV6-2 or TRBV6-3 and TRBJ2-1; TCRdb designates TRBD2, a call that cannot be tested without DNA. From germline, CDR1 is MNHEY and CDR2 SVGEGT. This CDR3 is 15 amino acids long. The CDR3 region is CASSPLWLANNEQFF.

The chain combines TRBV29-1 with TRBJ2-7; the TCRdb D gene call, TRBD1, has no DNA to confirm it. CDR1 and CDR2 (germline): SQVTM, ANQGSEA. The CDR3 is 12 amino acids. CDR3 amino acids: CSVDSMQGEQYF.

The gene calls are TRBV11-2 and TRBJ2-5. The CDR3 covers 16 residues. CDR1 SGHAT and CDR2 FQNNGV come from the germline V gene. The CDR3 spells CASSLESWGSRETQYF.

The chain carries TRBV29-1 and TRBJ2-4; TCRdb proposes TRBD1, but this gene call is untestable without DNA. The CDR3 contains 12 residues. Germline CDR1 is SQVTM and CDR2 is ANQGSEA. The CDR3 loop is CSVVGQGNIQYF.

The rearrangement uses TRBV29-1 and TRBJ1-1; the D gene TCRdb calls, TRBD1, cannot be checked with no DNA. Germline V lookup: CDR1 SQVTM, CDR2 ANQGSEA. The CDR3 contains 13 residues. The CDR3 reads CSVRATGFTEAFF.

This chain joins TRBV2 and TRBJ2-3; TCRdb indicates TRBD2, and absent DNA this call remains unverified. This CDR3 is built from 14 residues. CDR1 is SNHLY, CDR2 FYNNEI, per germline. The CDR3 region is CASKRTLGTDTQYF.

The CDR3 is CSVDEQGREQFF. V usage is TRBV29-1 and J usage is TRBJ2-1; absent DNA, TCRdb's TRBD1 call cannot be checked. This CDR3 is built from 12 residues. The germline CDR1 and CDR2 sequences are SQVTM and ANQGSEA.

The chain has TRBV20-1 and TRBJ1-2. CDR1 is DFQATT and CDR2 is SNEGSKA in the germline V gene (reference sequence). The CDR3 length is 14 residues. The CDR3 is CSARDRGRAIGYTF.

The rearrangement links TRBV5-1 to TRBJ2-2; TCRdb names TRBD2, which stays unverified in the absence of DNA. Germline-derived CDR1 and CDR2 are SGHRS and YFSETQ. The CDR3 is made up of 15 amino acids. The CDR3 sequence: CASTHGGNLAGELFF.

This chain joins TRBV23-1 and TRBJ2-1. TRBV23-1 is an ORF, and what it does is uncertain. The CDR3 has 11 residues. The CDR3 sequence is CATRSSNEQFF.

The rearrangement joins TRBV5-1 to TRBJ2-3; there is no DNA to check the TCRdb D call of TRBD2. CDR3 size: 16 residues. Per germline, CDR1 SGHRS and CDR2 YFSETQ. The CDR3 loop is CASSFTSGSRGDTQYF.

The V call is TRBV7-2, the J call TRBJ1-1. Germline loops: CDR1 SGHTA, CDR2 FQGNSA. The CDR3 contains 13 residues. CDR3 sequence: CASSLRRGAEAFF.

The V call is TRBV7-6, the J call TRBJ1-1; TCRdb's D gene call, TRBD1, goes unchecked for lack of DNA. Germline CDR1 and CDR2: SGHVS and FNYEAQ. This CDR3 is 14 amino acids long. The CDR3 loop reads CASSERGASTEAFF.

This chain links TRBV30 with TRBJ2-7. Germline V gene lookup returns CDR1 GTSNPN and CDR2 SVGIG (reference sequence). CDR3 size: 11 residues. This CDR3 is CAWSGQADKYF.

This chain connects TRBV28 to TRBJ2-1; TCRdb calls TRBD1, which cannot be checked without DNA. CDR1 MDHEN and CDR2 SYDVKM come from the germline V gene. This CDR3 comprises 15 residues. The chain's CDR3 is CASSILGIGDNEQFF.

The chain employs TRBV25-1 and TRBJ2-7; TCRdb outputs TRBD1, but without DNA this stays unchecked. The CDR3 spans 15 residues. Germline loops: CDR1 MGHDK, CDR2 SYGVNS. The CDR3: CASRPTGLASYEQYF.

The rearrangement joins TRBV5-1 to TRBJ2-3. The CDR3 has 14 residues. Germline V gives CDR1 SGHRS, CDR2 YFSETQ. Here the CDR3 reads CASSFAGLPDTQYF. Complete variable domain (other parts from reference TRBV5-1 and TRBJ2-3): KAGVTQTPRYLIKTRGQQVTLSCSPISGHRSVSWYQQTPGQGLQFLFEYFSETQRNKGNFPGRFSGRQFSNSRSEMNVSTLELGDSALYLCASSFAGLPDTQYFGPGTRLTVL.

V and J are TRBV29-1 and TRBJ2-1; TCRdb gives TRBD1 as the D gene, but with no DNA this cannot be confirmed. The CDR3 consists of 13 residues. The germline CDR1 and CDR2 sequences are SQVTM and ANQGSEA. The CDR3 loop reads CSVAPGGWNEQFF.

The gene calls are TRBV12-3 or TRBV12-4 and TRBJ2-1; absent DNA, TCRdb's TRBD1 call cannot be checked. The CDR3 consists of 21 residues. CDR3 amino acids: CASSSPRGSADVGRLSNEQFF.

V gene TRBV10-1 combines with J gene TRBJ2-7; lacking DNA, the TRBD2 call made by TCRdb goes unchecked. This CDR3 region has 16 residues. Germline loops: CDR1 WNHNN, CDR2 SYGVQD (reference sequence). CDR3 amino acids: CASRLLIGTSINEQYF.

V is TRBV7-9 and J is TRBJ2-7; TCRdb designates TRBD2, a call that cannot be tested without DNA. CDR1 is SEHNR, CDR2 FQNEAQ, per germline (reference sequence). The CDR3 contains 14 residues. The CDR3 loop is CASSPEGTSGRQYF.